This TCR beta chain was documented in a study of identical twins. Overall study findings and caveats: Out-of-frame sharing of TCR alpha in monozygotic twins was underestimated by models.

This clonotype was counted a few times. Antigen specificity is unknown. Trimming removed 5 bases at V and 5 bases at J, with 19 bases between. CDR1 is SGHAT and CDR2 is FQNNGV in the germline V gene. The CDR3 runs to 15 residues. TCRdb reprocessed the 5' RACE reads via MiXCR and lists one record per CDR3 protein. The sample records roughly 240,000 distinct CDR3 sequences, approximately 7.8% being singletons. These sequences were also reported in another study, on yellow fever vaccine responses in identical twins.

The TCR originated in a young woman in good health. V usage is TRBV11-2 and J usage is TRBJ2-7, with D tentatively TRBD2 (6 bases). The source material was CD8+ T cells sorted from blood. The chain's CDR3 is CASSPGAAGRNEQYV. The DNA of the CDR3 is TGTGCCAGCAGCCCCGGGGCGGCAGGGAGGAACGAGCAGTACGTC.